This T cell receptor beta chain was recovered during a study of CD8 T cells in ankylosing spondylitis. Study-level findings and limits: In ankylosing spondylitis blood, a motif of fewer than 10 highly homologous TCR beta variants appeared characteristic.

TCRdb used MiXCR to reprocess the 5' RACE reads, holding one entry per CDR3 protein. This table has 200,000 to 250,000 distinct CDR3 sequences, roughly 6.6% appearing once. Germline CDR1 reads SGDLS; CDR2 reads YYNGEE. V lost 0 bases and J 2 bases, leaving 9 bases between the germline ends. The CDR3 sequence is 15 residues long. This clonotype was observed a handful of times. The antigen is unknown. Sequencing was carried out using blood, either unsorted or a sorted T cell fraction (not recorded which). This clonotype was sampled from a male donor with ankylosing spondylitis. This sequence joins TRBV9 and TRBJ1-3; D not certain. The CDR3 protein is CASSVGIGAGNTIYF. The CDR3 DNA reads TGTGCCAGCAGCGTAGGGATCGGGGCTGGAAACACCATATATTTT.